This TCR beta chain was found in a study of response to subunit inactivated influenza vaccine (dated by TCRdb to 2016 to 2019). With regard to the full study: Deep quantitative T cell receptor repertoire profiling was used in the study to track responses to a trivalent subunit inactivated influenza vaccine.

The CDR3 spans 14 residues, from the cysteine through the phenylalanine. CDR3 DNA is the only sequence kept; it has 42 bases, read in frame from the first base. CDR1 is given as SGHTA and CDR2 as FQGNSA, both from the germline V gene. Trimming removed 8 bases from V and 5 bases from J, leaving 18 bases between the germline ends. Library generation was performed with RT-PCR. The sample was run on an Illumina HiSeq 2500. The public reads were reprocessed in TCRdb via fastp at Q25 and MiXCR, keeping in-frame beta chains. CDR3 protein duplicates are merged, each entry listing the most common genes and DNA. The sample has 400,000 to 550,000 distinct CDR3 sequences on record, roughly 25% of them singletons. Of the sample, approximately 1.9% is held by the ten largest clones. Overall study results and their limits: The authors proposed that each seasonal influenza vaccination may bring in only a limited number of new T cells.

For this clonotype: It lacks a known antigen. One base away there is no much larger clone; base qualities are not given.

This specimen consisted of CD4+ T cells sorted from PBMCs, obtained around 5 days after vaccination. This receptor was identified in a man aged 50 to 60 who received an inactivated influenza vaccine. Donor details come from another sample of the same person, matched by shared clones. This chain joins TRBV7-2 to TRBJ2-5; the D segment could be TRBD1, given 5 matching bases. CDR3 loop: CASDPTTVPETQYF. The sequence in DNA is TGTGCCAGCGACCCCACGACAGTTCCCGAGACCCAGTACTTC.